This T cell receptor beta chain comes out of a study of blood T cell repertoires in COVID-19. Authors' methods: Reference gene primer amplification yielded estimated nucleated cell counts. The data were produced by immunoSEQ multiplex PCR, yet TCRdb's version contains in-frame clones alone and is incomplete. Clonal size and the V and J genes are those of that table, whereas D and trimming came from the DNA. The sample contains fewer than 60,000 clones, 75% to 90% of which appear only once. CDR1 is LGHDT, CDR2 YNNKEL, per germline (reference sequence). Between the trimmed V and J ends, which lost 1 base and 2 bases, there was a span of 15 bases. This CDR3 spans 16 amino acids.

The chain is built from TRBV3-1 (or the pseudogene TRBV3-2) and TRBJ2-7, with D uncertain. The sample comprised peripheral blood. The clonotype was recovered from a man aged 25-45 years with COVID-19, enrolled during active disease. CDR3 DNA: TGTGCCAGCAGCCAAGGCTTTCGCGCTCCTGCCTACGAGCAGTACTTC. Amino acids: CASSQGFRAPAYEQYF.